The present entry profiles one TCR beta chain with its context. This sample stems from a study of blood T cell repertoires in COVID-19. Study context: The United States, Italy and Spain provided the acute and convalescent COVID-19 samples.

CDR1 is ENHRY and CDR2 is SYGVKD in the germline V gene. V dropped 11 bases and J dropped 0 bases, with 7 bases sitting between them. This CDR3 comprises 11 residues. The repertoire was sequenced with immunoSEQ multiplex PCR; TCRdb's copy has only in-frame clones and lacks some. The top ten clones hold about 10% of a sample with about 210,000 clones, around 84% of them seen once. The source material was peripheral blood. The chain carries TRBV10-3 and TRBJ1-1; D remains unclear. This TCR was sampled from a woman older than 75 with COVID-19, enrolled during active disease. The CDR3 nucleotides read TGTGCCTCCCAGGTGAACACTGAAGCTTTCTTT. Residues: CASQVNTEAFF.